These 8 T cell receptor beta chains were all obtained from the same sample, sequenced in a study of T cell responses to AZD1222 COVID-19 vaccine. Using immunoSEQ multiplex PCR, the repertoire was profiled, and TCRdb retains in-frame clones only, with some absent. The sample holds more than 80,000 clones; more than 75% are singletons and the top ten take 10%. The source material was peripheral blood, sampled on day 0 of AZD1222 vaccination. The receptors stem from an adult in good health.

V and J are TRBV15 and TRBJ1-3; no clear D. The CDR3 runs 18 residues. Trimming took off 0 bases at V and 0 bases at J, with 15 bases between the two ends. CDR1 and CDR2 from the germline V gene are LNHNV and YYDKDF (reference sequence). As DNA, the CDR3 is TGTGCCACCAGCAGAGATCCCGCCGGAACTCACTCTGGAAACACCATATATTTT. Amino acid sequence: CATSRDPAGTHSGNTIYF.

In its sample, this clone was seen once. V is TRBV3-1 (or the pseudogene TRBV3-2) and J is TRBJ2-4; 14 bases align to TRBD2. Trimming cost V 1 base and J 9 bases; bases outside gene matches: 8. Germline V gene data show CDR1 as LGHDT and CDR2 as YNNKEL (reference sequence). The CDR3 contains 17 residues. The CDR3 protein is CASSQGPGLAGGPIQYF. The CDR3 coding sequence is TGTGCCAGCAGCCAAGGTCCCGGACTAGCGGGGGGACCCATTCAGTACTTC.

V and J are TRBV4-1 and TRBJ2-1; TRBD2 aligns across 11 bases. Trimming at V came to 4 bases and at J to 4 bases, leaving 3 bases not matched to a gene. Germline values: CDR1 MGHRA, CDR2 YSYEKL. This CDR3 contains 15 residues. This chain's CDR3 is CASSLAGGLYNEQFF. The CDR3 nucleotides read TGCGCCAGCAGCCTAGCGGGGGGGCTTTACAATGAGCAGTTCTTC.

This clone has a single count. V usage is TRBV5-8 and J usage is TRBJ2-1; the match to TRBD2 covers 10 bases. V lost 4 bases, J lost 3 bases, and 4 bases stayed unmatched. Germline loops: CDR1 SGHTS, CDR2 YDEGEE. The length of the CDR3 is 15 residues. CDR3 in DNA: TGTGCCAGCAGCCAGCGGGGGGGAGTCTACAATGAGCAGTTCTTC. Translation: CASSQRGGVYNEQFF.

V gene TRBV6-6 combines with J gene TRBJ2-7; 13 nucleotides align to TRBD2. The CDR3 is 17 amino acids. V lost 5 bases and J lost 4; bases outside the gene matches: 11. Germline values: CDR1 MNHNY, CDR2 SVGAGI (reference sequence). CDR3 amino acids: CASSRTSGGAVGYEQYF. In nucleotides, the CDR3 is TGTGCCAGCAGTCGCACTAGCGGGGGGGCCGTTGGGTACGAGCAGTACTTC.

This chain uses TRBV11-2 with TRBJ2-7; possibly TRBD2 for D (6 bases). Trimming stripped 5 bases from V and 3 bases from J, with 17 bases between. Germline V gene data show CDR1 as SGHAT and CDR2 as FQNNGV. The CDR3 length is 15 residues. CDR3 sequence reads: CASSNRGEGGYEQYF. The CDR3 nucleotides read TGTGCCAGCAGCAATAGGGGTGAGGGAGGCTACGAGCAGTACTTC.

This chain uses TRBV28 with TRBJ2-7, with TRBD1 matching 8 bases. The CDR3 totals 14 residues. Germline lookup yields CDR1 MDHEN and CDR2 SYDVKM. After removal of 10 bases from V and 3 bases from J, the junction contained 11 bases not matched to a gene. CDR3 sequence: CATRNRGTHYEQYF. The CDR3 DNA reads TGTGCCACCCGTAACAGGGGGACCCACTACGAGCAGTACTTC.

The chain uses TRBV27 and TRBJ2-3; D is uncertain. Trimming took off 5 bases at V and 1 base at J, with 4 bases between the two ends. CDR1 and CDR2 from the germline V gene are MNHEY and SMNVEV (reference sequence). This CDR3 has 12 residues. The CDR3 DNA reads as TGTGCCAGCAGTCTAGGCACAGATACGCAGTATTTT. Encoded protein: CASSLGTDTQYF.